This is a list of T cell receptor beta chains from one sample in a study of response to subunit inactivated influenza vaccine. TCRdb called the RT-PCR reads again in MiXCR, with one record for every CDR3 protein. The table has more than 400,000 distinct CDR3 sequences, approximately 11% seen once; the top ten hold less than 15%. The input for sequencing was PBMCs from blood, taken 35 to 45 days after vaccination. Receptor source: a man aged 50 to 60 who received an inactivated influenza vaccine. Each CDR3 is given with its conserved first and last residue. The D gene is left open where the match is weak. Clone sizes are given selectively: once, few, many, or a class where the clone is expanded.

d_gene,v_gene,len,j_gene,abundance,CDR3nt,CDR3aa
.,TRBV7-2,17,TRBJ2-5,few,TGTGCCAGCAGCTTAGTGGTCCGGAATTACCTACAAGAGACCCAGTACTTC,CASSLVVRNYLQETQYF
TRBD1,TRBV12-3/TRBV12-4,16,TRBJ1-1,.,TGTGCCAGCAGTTCGGCCAGGGGGGGAGTTGGCACTGAAGCTTTCTTT,CASSSARGGVGTEAFF
TRBD1,TRBV28,17,TRBJ1-5,few,TGTGCCAGCAGTACGCCTAATGACAGGGGAGGCAATCAGCCCCAGCATTTT,CASSTPNDRGGNQPQHF
.,TRBV7-2,12,TRBJ2-1,few,TGTGCCAGCAGCCAAACGGGAGTTGAGCAGTTCTTC,CASSQTGVEQFF
TRBD2,TRBV4-3,17,TRBJ2-1,few,TGCGCCAGCAGCCAAGATTTCGGACTAGGCTCCTACAATGAGCAGTTCTTC,CASSQDFGLGSYNEQFF
TRBD2,TRBV27,18,TRBJ2-2,few,TGTGCCAGCAGTTTGTCAATTCTAGCGGGGGTGAACACCGGGGAGCTGTTTTTT,CASSLSILAGVNTGELFF
.,TRBV7-2,14,TRBJ1-4,few,TGTGCCAGCAGCCCCGAGTCCACTAATGAAAAACTGTTTTTT,CASSPESTNEKLFF
TRBD1,TRBV20-1,13,TRBJ1-2,.,TGCAGTGCGGCGGACAGGGCCAACTATGGCTACACCTTC,CSAADRANYGYTF
.,TRBV12-3/TRBV12-4,11,TRBJ1-1,many,TGTGCCAGCAGTATCAATACTGAAGCTTTCTTT,CASSINTEAFF
.,TRBV10-3,15,TRBJ2-7,.,TGTGCCATCAGTGATAAGGGGGGGGCTACCTACGAGCAGTACTTC,CAISDKGGATYEQYF
.,TRBV4-2,17,TRBJ2-2,.,TGTGCCAGCAGCCAAGGAGAAGGTCAAGTGAACACCGGGGAGCTGTTTTTT,CASSQGEGQVNTGELFF
.,TRBV29-1,13,TRBJ2-5,many,TGCAGCGTTGACGGGGGCCAGCAAGAGACCCAGTACTTC,CSVDGGQQETQYF
TRBD2,TRBV20-1,14,TRBJ2-7,many,TGCAGTGCTAGGGGGAGGGACGTGCTAGACGAGCAGTACTTC,CSARGRDVLDEQYF
.,TRBV11-2,18,TRBJ2-3,few,TGTGCCAGCAGCTTAGGAGGGGGGGCTTTCCGCTCCACAGATACGCAGTATTTT,CASSLGGGAFRSTDTQYF
.,TRBV6-5,16,TRBJ1-1,few,TGTGCCAGCAGTTACTCCCTCGGGGGAGTTTTCACTGAAGCTTTCTTT,CASSYSLGGVFTEAFF
.,TRBV7-2,15,TRBJ2-1,.,TGTGCCAGTATCTATGGGGGCAGCTCCTACAATGAGCAGTTCTTC,CASIYGGSSYNEQFF
.,TRBV18,17,TRBJ2-2,few,TGTGCCAGCTCACCACGGAGATCAGGCGAGAACACCGGGGAGCTGTTTTTT,CASSPRRSGENTGELFF
.,TRBV7-9,16,TRBJ1-4,.,TGTGCCAGCAGCTCAGGGGCCACCAAAACTAATGAAAAACTGTTTTTT,CASSSGATKTNEKLFF
.,TRBV11-2,16,TRBJ2-5,.,TGTGCCAGCAGCCACGCCGGGGCCGTACCCCAAGAGACCCAGTACTTC,CASSHAGAVPQETQYF
TRBD2,TRBV5-1,15,TRBJ2-2,few,TGCGCCAGCAGTTGGACTAGCGGGGCCACCGGGGAGCTGTTTTTT,CASSWTSGATGELFF
.,TRBV7-2,13,TRBJ2-7,many,TGTGCCAGCAGCTTAGATGGCCTGGGTGAGCAGTACTTC,CASSLDGLGEQYF
.,TRBV12-3/TRBV12-4,14,TRBJ2-2,many,TGTGCCAGCAGTCCTCGTAGGGTAGGGTGGGAGCTGTTTTTT,CASSPRRVGWELFF